This T cell receptor (beta chain) was sequenced in a study of blood T cells in healthy people across ages. This clonotype has only one observation. The V end was cut by 5 bases, the J end by 6 bases, with 18 bases between. The CDR3 is 16 residues long. Per germline, CDR1 KGHDR and CDR2 SFDVKD. Primed by a sample-barcoded 5' primer and a J-beta primer mix, a second PCR proceeded for roughly 7 to 11 cycles. TCRdb reprocessed the 5' RACE reads with MiXCR, giving one entry per CDR3 protein. Of nearly 1 million distinct CDR3 sequences listed, about 51% are singletons. The TCR sequence derives from a woman aged 55-70 years in good health. V usage is TRBV24-1 and J usage is TRBJ2-2; D may be TRBD1 (7 bases). Specimen: blood. The CDR3 loop is CATSGWIQGGAGELFF. DNA of the CDR3: TGTGCCACCAGTGGGTGGATCCAGGGGGGCGCCGGGGAGCTGTTTTTT.